This T cell receptor beta chain was recorded in a study of human T cells and chemical hapten exposure. Across the whole study: While the approximately 24-week study was under way, patients received diphenylcyclopropenone on the scalp every week.

About this clonotype itself: Its antigen is not identified.

Sample time point: patch test 1, 2 weeks after DPC sensitization. As to treatment: therapeutic diphenylcyclopropenone sensitization with weekly scalp DPC. V was pared by 2 bases and J by 5 bases, with 9 bases between. The V gene's germline CDR1 is KGHSH and CDR2 LQKENI. CDR3 length: 14 amino acids. Overall study findings and caveats: PT1 expanded TCR counts and patch test score were linked, and their correlation was positive.

Per the authors' pipeline: Individual samples carried between about 20,000 and 700,000 TCRs, with 95,638 as the median. MiXCR, run by TCRdb on the RACE reads, gives a single entry per CDR3 protein. What appears here as the V and J calls and clone size reflects TCRdb's work, not the paper's. The repertoire holds more than 150,000 distinct CDR3 sequences, with approximately 15% as singletons. The rearrangement uses TRBV18 and TRBJ1-4; D unclear. This sample comprised whole blood, obtained in connection with sensitization to the hapten diphenylcyclopropenone (DPC). The clonotype was recovered from a woman younger than 45 with alopecia areata. Some clones in this sample may be carry-over from other donors' samples. The CDR3 reads CASSPARENEKLFF. In DNA, the CDR3 is TGTGCCAGCTCACCAGCCAGAGAGAATGAAAAACTGTTTTTT. Together with reference TRBV18 and TRBJ1-4, the CDR3 gives the full variable domain: NAGVMQNPRHLVRRRGQEARLRCSPMKGHSHVYWYRQLPEEGLKFMVYLQKENIIDESGMPKERFSAEFPKEGPSILRIQQVVRGDSAAYFCASSPARENEKLFFGSGTQLSVL.